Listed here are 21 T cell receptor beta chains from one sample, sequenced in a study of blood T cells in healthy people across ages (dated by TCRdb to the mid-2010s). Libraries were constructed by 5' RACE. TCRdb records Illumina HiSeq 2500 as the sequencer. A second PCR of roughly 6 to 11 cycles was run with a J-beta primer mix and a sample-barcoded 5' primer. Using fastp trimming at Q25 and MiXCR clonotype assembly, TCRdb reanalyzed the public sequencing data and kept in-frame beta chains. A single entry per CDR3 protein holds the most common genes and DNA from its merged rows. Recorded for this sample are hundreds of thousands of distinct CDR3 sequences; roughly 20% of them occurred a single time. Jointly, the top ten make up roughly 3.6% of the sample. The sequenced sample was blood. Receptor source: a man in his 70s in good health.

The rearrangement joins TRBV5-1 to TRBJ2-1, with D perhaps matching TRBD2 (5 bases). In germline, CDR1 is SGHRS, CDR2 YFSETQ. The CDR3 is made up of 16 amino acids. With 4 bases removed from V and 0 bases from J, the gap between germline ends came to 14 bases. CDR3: CASSQRPLSSYNEQFF. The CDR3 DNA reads TGCGCCAGCAGCCAGCGGCCCCTCAGCTCCTACAATGAGCAGTTCTTC. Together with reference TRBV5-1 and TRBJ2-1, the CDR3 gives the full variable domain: KAGVTQTPRYLIKTRGQQVTLSCSPISGHRSVSWYQQTPGQGLQFLFEYFSETQRNKGNFPGRFSGRQFSNSRSEMNVSTLELGDSALYLCASSQRPLSSYNEQFFGPGTRLTVL.

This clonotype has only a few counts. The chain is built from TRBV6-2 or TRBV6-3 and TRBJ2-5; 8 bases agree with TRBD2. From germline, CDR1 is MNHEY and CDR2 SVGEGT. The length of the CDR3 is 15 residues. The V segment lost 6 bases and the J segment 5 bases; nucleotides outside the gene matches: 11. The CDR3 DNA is TGTGCCAGCAGGGAGAGGCTAGCGGGCCACGAGACCCAGTACTTC. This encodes CASRERLAGHETQYF.

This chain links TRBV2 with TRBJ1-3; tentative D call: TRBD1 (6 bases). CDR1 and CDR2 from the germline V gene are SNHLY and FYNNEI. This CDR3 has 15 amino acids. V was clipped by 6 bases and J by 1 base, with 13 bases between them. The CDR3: CASSLSQGSGNTIYF. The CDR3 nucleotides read TGTGCCAGCAGCCTTTCTCAGGGGTCTGGAAACACCATATATTTT.

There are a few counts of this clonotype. The CDR3 here is CASSSSGRAKDEQFF. The CDR3 DNA reads as TGTGCCAGCAGTTCTAGCGGGAGGGCCAAAGATGAGCAGTTCTTC. V is TRBV27 and J is TRBJ2-1; 12 nucleotides match TRBD2. Germline loops: CDR1 MNHEY, CDR2 SMNVEV (reference sequence). With V trimmed by 4 bases and J by 8 bases, 6 bases remained unmatched. The CDR3 runs to 15 residues.

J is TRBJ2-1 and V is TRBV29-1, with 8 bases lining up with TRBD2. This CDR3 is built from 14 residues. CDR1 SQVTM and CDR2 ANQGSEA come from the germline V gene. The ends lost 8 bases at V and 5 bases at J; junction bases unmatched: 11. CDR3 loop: CSTTSAQKNNEQFF. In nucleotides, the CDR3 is TGCAGCACGACTAGCGCCCAAAAAAACAATGAGCAGTTCTTC.

The CDR3 region is CASSLAFADEQFF. Written as DNA, the CDR3 is TGTGCCAGCAGCTTGGCCTTTGCGGATGAGCAGTTCTTC. V and J are TRBV5-5 and TRBJ2-5; D is ambiguous. The J call may be mistaken, given a closer DNA end match to TRBJ2-1. The V gene's germline CDR1 is SGHKS and CDR2 YYEKEE (reference sequence). The CDR3 consists of 13 residues.

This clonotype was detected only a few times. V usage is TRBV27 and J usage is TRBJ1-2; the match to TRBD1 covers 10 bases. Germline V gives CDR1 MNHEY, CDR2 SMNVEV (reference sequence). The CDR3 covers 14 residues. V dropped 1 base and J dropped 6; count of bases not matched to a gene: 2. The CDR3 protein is CASSLYDRGHGYTF. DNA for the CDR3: TGTGCCAGCAGTTTATACGACAGGGGGCATGGCTACACCTTC.

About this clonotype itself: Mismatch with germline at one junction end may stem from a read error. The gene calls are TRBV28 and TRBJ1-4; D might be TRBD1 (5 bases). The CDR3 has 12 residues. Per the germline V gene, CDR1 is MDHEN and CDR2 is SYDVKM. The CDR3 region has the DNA TGTGCCAGCAATGGGTCGGGGGAAAAATTGCTTTTT. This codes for CASNGSGEKLLF.

The CDR3 here is CASGYGRFETDTQYF. CDR3 DNA sequence: TGTGCTAGTGGTTATGGGAGGTTTGAGACAGATACGCAGTATTTT. V and J are TRBV12-5 and TRBJ2-3, with D maybe TRBD2 (6 bases). V gave up 4 bases and J gave up 3 bases, with 14 bases separating them. Germline V gene data show CDR1 as LGHNT and CDR2 as FRNRAP. The CDR3 length is 15 residues.

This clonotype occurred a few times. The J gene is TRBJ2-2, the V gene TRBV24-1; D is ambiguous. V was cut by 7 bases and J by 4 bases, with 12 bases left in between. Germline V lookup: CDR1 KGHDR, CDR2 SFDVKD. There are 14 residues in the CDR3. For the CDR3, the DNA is TGTGCCACCAGCCCAGCAGGTTCCACCGGGGAGCTGTTTTTT. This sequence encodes CATSPAGSTGELFF.

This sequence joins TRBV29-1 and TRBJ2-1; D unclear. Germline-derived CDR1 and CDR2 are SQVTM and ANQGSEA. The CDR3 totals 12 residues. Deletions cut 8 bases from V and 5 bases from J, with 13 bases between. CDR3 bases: TGCAGCCCGTTGGGGTTGGACAATGAGCAGTTCTTC. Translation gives CSPLGLDNEQFF.

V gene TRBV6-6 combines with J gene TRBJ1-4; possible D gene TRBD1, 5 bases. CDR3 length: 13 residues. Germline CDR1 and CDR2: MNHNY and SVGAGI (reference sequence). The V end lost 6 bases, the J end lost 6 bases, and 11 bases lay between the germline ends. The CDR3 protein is CASRGRPDEKLFF. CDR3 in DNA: TGTGCCAGCAGGGGGCGCCCCGATGAAAAACTGTTTTTT.

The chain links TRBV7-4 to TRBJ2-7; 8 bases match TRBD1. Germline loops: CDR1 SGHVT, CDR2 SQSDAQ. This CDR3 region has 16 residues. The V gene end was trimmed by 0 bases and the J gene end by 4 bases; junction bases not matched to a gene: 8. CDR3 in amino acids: CASSLALAGGWYEQYF. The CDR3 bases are TGTGCCAGCAGCTTAGCGCTGGCAGGGGGCTGGTACGAGCAGTACTTC.

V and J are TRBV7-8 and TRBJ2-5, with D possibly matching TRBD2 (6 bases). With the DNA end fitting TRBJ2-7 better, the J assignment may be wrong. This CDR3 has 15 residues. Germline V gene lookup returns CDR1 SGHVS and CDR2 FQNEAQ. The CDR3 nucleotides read TGTGCCAGCAGCTTAAGGGCGGGGAACTCCTACGAGCAGTACTTC. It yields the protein CASSLRAGNSYEQYF.

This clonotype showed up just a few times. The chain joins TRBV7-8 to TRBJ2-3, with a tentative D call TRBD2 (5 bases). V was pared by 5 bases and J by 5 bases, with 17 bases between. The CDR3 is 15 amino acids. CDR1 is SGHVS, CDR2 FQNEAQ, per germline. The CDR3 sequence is CASSRGATYGDTQYF. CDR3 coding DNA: TGTGCCAGCAGCCGGGGAGCCACCTACGGAGATACGCAGTATTTT.

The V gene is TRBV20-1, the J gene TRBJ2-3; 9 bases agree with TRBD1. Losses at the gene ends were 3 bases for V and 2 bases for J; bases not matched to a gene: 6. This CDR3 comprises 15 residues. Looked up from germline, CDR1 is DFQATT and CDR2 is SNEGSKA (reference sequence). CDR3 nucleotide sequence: TGCAGTGCTAGCCCACGGACAGGGGTCACAGATACGCAGTATTTT. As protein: CSASPRTGVTDTQYF.

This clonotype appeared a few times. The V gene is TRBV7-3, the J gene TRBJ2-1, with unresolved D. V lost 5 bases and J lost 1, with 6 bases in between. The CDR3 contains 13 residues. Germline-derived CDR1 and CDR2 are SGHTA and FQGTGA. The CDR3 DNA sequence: TGTGCCAGCAGCCTAATATCCTACAATGAGCAGTTCTTC. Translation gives CASSLISYNEQFF.

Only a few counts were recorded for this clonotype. This chain's CDR3 is CASSLARTGMNTEAFF. The CDR3 DNA is TGTGCCAGCAGCTTGGCGAGGACAGGGATGAACACTGAAGCTTTCTTT. The chain recombines TRBV5-6 with TRBJ1-1; 8 nucleotides line up with TRBD1. The CDR3 extends over 16 amino acids. Germline V gives CDR1 SGHDT, CDR2 YYEEEE. V dropped 0 bases and J dropped 0; count of bases not matched to a gene: 4.

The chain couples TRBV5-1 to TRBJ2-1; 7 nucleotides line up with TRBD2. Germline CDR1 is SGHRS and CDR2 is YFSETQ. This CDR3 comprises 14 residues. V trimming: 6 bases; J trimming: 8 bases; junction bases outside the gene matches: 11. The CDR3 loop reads CASTNGGSLDEQFF. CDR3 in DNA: TGCGCCAGCACTAATGGCGGGAGCCTCGATGAGCAGTTCTTC.

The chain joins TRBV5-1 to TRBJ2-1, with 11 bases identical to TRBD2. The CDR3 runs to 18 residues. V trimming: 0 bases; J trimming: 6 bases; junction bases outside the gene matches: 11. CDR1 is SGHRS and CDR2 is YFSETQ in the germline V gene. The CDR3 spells CASSLGLAGGPTPNEQFF. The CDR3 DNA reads TGCGCCAGCAGCTTGGGGCTAGCGGGAGGCCCTACGCCCAATGAGCAGTTCTTC.

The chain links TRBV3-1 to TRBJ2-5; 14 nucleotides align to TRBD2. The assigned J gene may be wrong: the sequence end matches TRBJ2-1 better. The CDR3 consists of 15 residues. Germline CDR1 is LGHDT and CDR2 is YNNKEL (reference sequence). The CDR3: CASSQGLAGDVEQFF. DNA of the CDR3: TGTGCCAGCAGCCAGGGACTAGCGGGAGATGTTGAGCAGTTCTTC.